This T cell receptor beta chain was recorded in a study of identical twins. The study, taken as a whole, reports: Memory repertoires lacked the insertion deficit that abundant cord blood beta clonotypes showed. Cross-sectional statistical analysis, not tracking of the same donors, underpinned the conclusions. For out-of-frame beta sequences, excess twin sharing was weaker.

V gave up 6 bases and J gave up 1 base; unmatched junction bases: 10. CDR1 and CDR2 from the germline V gene are SGHAT and FQNNGV. The CDR3 has 16 residues. TCRdb reprocessed the 5' RACE reads via MiXCR and lists one record per CDR3 protein. The table records about 890,000 distinct CDR3 sequences, about 12% of them present only once. This clonotype was seen more than once but under ten times. Its antigen is not known. These same data were also listed under a study on yellow fever vaccine responses in identical twins.

Sample: PBMCs. The clonotype originates from a woman between 18 and 29 years old in good health. V and J are TRBV11-2 and TRBJ2-5; TRBD2 aligns across 8 bases. CDR3: CASRNLYGRGQETQYF. The CDR3, as DNA: TGTGCCAGCAGGAACTTATACGGGAGGGGCCAAGAGACCCAGTACTTC.